Each of the 21 T cell receptor beta chains below was sequenced from the same sample in a study of shared clonotypes between healthy human individuals. The assay was immunoSEQ multiplex PCR, and TCRdb's table has in-frame clones only and misses some. Found here are about 1,500,000 clones, about 96% of them singletons; the top ten hold roughly 1.1%. What was sequenced was naive CD4+ T cells sorted from blood. Regarding subset: CD45RA+ positively selected. The receptors come from a man between 25 and 39 years old in good health.

The J gene is TRBJ2-3, the V gene TRBV9, with TRBD1 matching 10 bases. The germline V gene has CDR1 SGDLS and CDR2 YYNGEE. With 4 bases clipped from V and 2 bases from J, the junction kept 4 bases outside the gene matches. The CDR3 spans 15 residues. This chain's CDR3 is CASSWTGGLTDTQYF. The CDR3 DNA sequence: TGTGCCAGCAGCTGGACAGGGGGTCTCACAGATACGCAGTATTTT.

This rearrangement joins TRBV6-5 to TRBJ2-7; 7 bases fit TRBD2. CDR1 is MNHEY and CDR2 is SVGAGI in the germline V gene. The length of the CDR3 is 15 residues. After removal of 0 bases from V and 5 bases from J, the junction contained 7 bases not matched to a gene. Here the CDR3 DNA reads TGTGCCAGCAGTTACTCGTTTTCGGGAGGCCACGAGCAGTACTTC. Encoded protein: CASSYSFSGGHEQYF.

In this sample, this clone turned up once. The chain employs TRBV5-1 and TRBJ2-2, with a possible D match to TRBD1 (6 bases). In germline, CDR1 is SGHRS, CDR2 YFSETQ. This CDR3 is built from 16 residues. The V end was cut by 0 bases, the J end by 1 base, with 10 bases between. The CDR3 coding sequence is TGCGCCAGCAGCTTGGAGACAGGCGGGAACACCGGGGAGCTGTTTTTT. Amino acids: CASSLETGGNTGELFF.

The rearrangement links TRBV5-5 to TRBJ2-3; no firm D call. Germline V gene lookup returns CDR1 SGHKS and CDR2 YYEKEE (reference sequence). The CDR3 runs 12 residues. Trimming cost V 4 bases and J 6 bases, with 9 bases left between them. This CDR3 is CASSPPVDTQYF. The CDR3, as DNA: TGTGCCAGCAGCCCCCCGGTTGATACGCAGTATTTT. Full variable domain (outside the CDR3, taken from reference TRBV5-5 and TRBJ2-3): DAGVTQSPTHLIKTRGQQVTLRCSPISGHKSVSWYQQVLGQGPQFIFQYYEKEERGRGNFPDRFSARQFPNYSSELNVNALLLGDSALYLCASSPPVDTQYFGPGTRLTVL.

The chain couples TRBV20-1 to TRBJ2-7; D is ambiguous. The germline V gene encodes CDR1 DFQATT and CDR2 SNEGSKA (reference sequence). The CDR3 is made up of 11 amino acids. The ends were cut back, 1 base at V and 3 bases at J, with 4 bases in the middle. CDR3 sequence (DNA): TGCAGTGCTAGAGGCTTCTACGAGCAGTACTTC. Protein product: CSARGFYEQYF.

This sequence joins TRBV18 and TRBJ2-3; 12 bases align to TRBD2. Germline CDR1 is KGHSH and CDR2 is LQKENI. This CDR3 has 16 residues. V gave up 1 base and J gave up 7 bases; unmatched junction bases: 6. Here the CDR3 DNA reads TGTGCCAGCTCACCACTCCTAGCGGGAGGGCCATATACGCAGTATTTT. Residues: CASSPLLAGGPYTQYF.

The count of this clone is one. The chain recombines TRBV7-9 with TRBJ1-2; D is unclear. Trimming cost V 4 bases and J 8 bases, with 17 bases left between them. The germline V gene has CDR1 SEHNR and CDR2 FQNEAQ (reference sequence). The CDR3 consists of 14 residues. The DNA of the CDR3 is TGTGCCAGCAGCTCTGGTGAAAGGGCGGGGGGCTACACCTTC. Protein product: CASSSGERAGGYTF.

The chain's CDR3 is CASSVQGLAFF. CDR3 bases: TGTGCCAGCAGCGTACAGGGCTTGGCTTTCTTT. This chain uses TRBV11-2 with TRBJ1-1; maybe TRBD1 (6 bases). V dropped 5 bases and J dropped 11 bases, with 12 bases sitting between them. The CDR3 totals 11 residues. Germline V CDR1 and CDR2: SGHAT, FQNNGV.

The chain joins TRBV7-2 to TRBJ2-3, with 9 bases identical to TRBD2. The CDR3 extends over 15 amino acids. The V gene's germline CDR1 is SGHTA and CDR2 FQGNSA. V shed 2 bases, J shed 5 bases, and the junction held 5 bases outside the gene matches. CDR3 in DNA: TGTGCCAGCAGCTTACGCGGGAGGGCCGTAGATACGCAGTATTTT. It specifies CASSLRGRAVDTQYF.

The J gene is TRBJ2-5, the V gene TRBV19; D is uncertain. The CDR3 length is 15 residues. In germline, CDR1 is LNHDA, CDR2 SQIVND (reference sequence). Trimming took 5 bases from V and 3 from J, leaving 16 bases between them. CDR3 protein: CASSPTWGVKETQYF. CDR3 in DNA: TGTGCCAGTAGTCCAACCTGGGGTGTTAAAGAGACCCAGTACTTC. Supplemented by reference TRBV19 and TRBJ2-5, the full variable domain reads DGGITQSPKYLFRKEGQNVTLSCEQNLNHDAMYWYRQDPGQGLRLIYYSQIVNDFQKGDIAEGYSVSREKKESFPLTVTSAQKNPTAFYLCASSPTWGVKETQYFGPGTRLLVL.

The rearrangement joins TRBV5-1 to TRBJ1-1; D gene uncertain. The CDR3 loop spans 14 amino acids. V shed 4 bases and J shed 0 bases, with 10 bases lying between them. Germline V gene lookup returns CDR1 SGHRS and CDR2 YFSETQ. CDR3 residues: CASSQPTVNTEAFF. The CDR3 DNA reads as TGCGCCAGCAGCCAACCGACCGTGAACACTGAAGCTTTCTTT.

The chain carries TRBV25-1 and TRBJ2-7; 10 positions agree with TRBD2. The germline V gene encodes CDR1 MGHDK and CDR2 SYGVNS. With V trimmed by 5 bases and J by 3 bases, 16 bases remained unmatched. The CDR3 covers 18 residues. The CDR3 loop is CASSRSTLTLAGRYEQYF. CDR3 nucleotides: TGTGCCAGCAGTCGCTCTACCCTAACACTAGCGGGGCGCTACGAGCAGTACTTC.

This chain uses TRBV18 with TRBJ1-1; 8 positions agree with TRBD1. The germline CDR1 and CDR2 sequences are KGHSH and LQKENI. V shed 3 bases and J 0 bases; nucleotides not matched to a gene: 6. There are 16 residues in the CDR3. CDR3 in DNA: TGTGCCAGCTCACCTGGACAGGGAGGGATGAACACTGAAGCTTTCTTT. This sequence encodes CASSPGQGGMNTEAFF.

The chain employs TRBV5-4 and TRBJ2-3, with no clear D. The CDR3 totals 14 residues. V lost 1 base and J 2 bases, leaving 8 bases between the germline ends. From germline, CDR1 is SGHNT and CDR2 YYREEE (reference sequence). CDR3 region: CASSLRSITDTQYF. DNA of the CDR3: TGTGCCAGCAGCTTGCGTAGTATCACAGATACGCAGTATTTT.

The genes are TRBV28 and TRBJ2-7; 7 bases line up with TRBD2. Germline CDR1 and CDR2: MDHEN and SYDVKM. Trimming at V came to 8 bases and at J to 3 bases, leaving 10 bases not matched to a gene. The CDR3 covers 14 residues. The CDR3 nucleotides are TGTGCCAGCCTGGGAGGGGCTGAGAACTACGAGCAGTACTTC. It translates to CASLGGAENYEQYF.

The chain carries TRBV11-3 and TRBJ1-1; perhaps TRBD1 as D (5 bases). The germline V gene has CDR1 SGHNT and CDR2 YENEEA. Trimming took 5 bases from V and 3 from J, leaving 10 bases between them. This CDR3 is 13 amino acids long. The CDR3 DNA sequence: TGTGCCAGCAGCCCGGGGACCCACACTGAAGCTTTCTTT. This sequence encodes CASSPGTHTEAFF. The variable domain in full, completed from reference TRBV11-3 and TRBJ1-1, reads EAGVVQSPRYKIIEKKQPVAFWCNPISGHNTLYWYLQNLGQGPELLIRYENEEAVDDSQLPKDRFSAERLKGVDSTLKIQPAELGDSAVYLCASSPGTHTEAFFGQGTRLTVV.

This chain links TRBV21-1 with TRBJ1-5; the table names TRBD1, a call not compared with the DNA. TRBV21-1 is an annotated pseudogene. CDR3 size: 17 residues. The CDR3 region is CASSTLSRGGCNQPQHF. For the CDR3, the DNA is TGTGCCAGCAGCACCCTCTCAAGAGGGGGATGCAATCAGCCCCAGCATTTT.

The rearrangement links TRBV4-3 to TRBJ1-2; no definite D call. The CDR3 contains 16 residues. The V gene lost 2 bases and the J gene lost 0 bases, with 13 bases spanning the gap. CDR1 is LGHNA, CDR2 YSLEER, per germline. CDR3 loop: CASSQSFGGTNYGYTF. The CDR3 nucleotides are TGCGCCAGCAGCCAATCCTTCGGCGGAACTAACTATGGCTACACCTTC.

The chain uses TRBV7-2 and TRBJ1-5; no firm D call. Germline CDR1 is SGHTA and CDR2 is FQGNSA. The CDR3 totals 13 residues. V dropped 2 bases and J dropped 6 bases, with 8 bases sitting between them. The CDR3 sequence: CASSLQLPQPQHF. DNA of the CDR3: TGTGCCAGCAGCTTACAATTGCCTCAGCCCCAGCATTTT.

The V call is TRBV18, the J call TRBJ1-2, with a tentative D call TRBD1 (5 bases). Germline V gene data show CDR1 as KGHSH and CDR2 as LQKENI. V was cut by 5 bases and J by 8 bases, with 21 bases left in between. This CDR3 is 15 amino acids long. The CDR3: CASSSQQDYAVGYTF. The CDR3 nucleotides read TGTGCCAGCTCAAGCCAACAGGACTACGCCGTAGGCTACACCTTC.

The chain has TRBV11-2 and TRBJ2-6, with D uncertain. Trimming pared 1 base from V and 0 bases from J, leaving 4 bases between. The CDR3 consists of 15 residues. Germline CDR1 reads SGHAT; CDR2 reads FQNNGV. CDR3 sequence (DNA): TGTGCCAGCAGCTTAGGGCCCTCTGGGGCCAACGTCCTGACTTTC. Protein sequence: CASSLGPSGANVLTF.